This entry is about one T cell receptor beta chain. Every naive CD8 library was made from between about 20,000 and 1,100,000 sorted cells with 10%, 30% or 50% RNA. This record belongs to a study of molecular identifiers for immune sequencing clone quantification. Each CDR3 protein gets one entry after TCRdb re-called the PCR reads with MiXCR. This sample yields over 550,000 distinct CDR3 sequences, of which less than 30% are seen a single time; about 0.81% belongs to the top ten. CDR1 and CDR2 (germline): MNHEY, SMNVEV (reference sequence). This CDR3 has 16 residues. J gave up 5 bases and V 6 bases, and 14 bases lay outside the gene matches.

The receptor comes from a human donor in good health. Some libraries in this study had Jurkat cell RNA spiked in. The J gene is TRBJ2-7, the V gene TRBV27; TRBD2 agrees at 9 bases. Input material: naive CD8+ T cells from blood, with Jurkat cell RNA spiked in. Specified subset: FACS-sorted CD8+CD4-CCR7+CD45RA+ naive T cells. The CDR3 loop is CASRRSQRGDRHEQYF. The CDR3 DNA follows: TGTGCCAGCAGGAGATCGCAGCGGGGGGATCGGCACGAGCAGTACTTC.